Following are 4 T cell receptor beta chains from one sample sequenced in a study of blood T cell repertoires in COVID-19. Assay: immunoSEQ multiplex PCR; the TCRdb copy retains only in-frame clones and omits some. This repertoire shows under 300,000 clones, approximately 82% found once; its top ten account for around 3.4%. The sequenced material came from peripheral blood. Source of these receptors: a woman between 18 and 30 years old with acute or convalescent COVID-19.

This chain links TRBV29-1 with TRBJ2-7; 15 bases line up with TRBD2. This CDR3 region has 16 residues. V shed 6 bases and J 4 bases; nucleotides not matched to a gene: 10. Per the germline V gene, CDR1 is SQVTM and CDR2 is ANQGSEA. CDR3 in DNA: TGCAGCGTCCATCCGGGACTAGCGGGAGGCAGGTACGAGCAGTACTTC. Translated, it gives CSVHPGLAGGRYEQYF.

V is TRBV7-9 and J is TRBJ1-1, with TRBD1 matching over 9 bases. V lost 5 bases and J lost 7; bases outside the gene matches: 14. CDR1 and CDR2 (germline): SEHNR, FQNEAQ (reference sequence). The CDR3 contains 16 residues. CDR3 bases: TGTGCCAGCAGCGTAAGCCTTTTCGACAGGGGGGATGAAGCTTTCTTT. Translating it yields CASSVSLFDRGDEAFF.

J is TRBJ1-1 and V is TRBV29-1; D not resolved. The ends were cut back, 3 bases at V and 1 base at J, with 9 bases in the middle. The CDR3 totals 13 residues. Germline V gives CDR1 SQVTM, CDR2 ANQGSEA. For the CDR3, the DNA is TGCAGCGTTGAGAGGCGTCAGAACACTGAAGCTTTCTTT. It encodes CSVERRQNTEAFF.

In DNA, the CDR3 is TGTGCCAGCAGTCCCCTCTCCGACAGGGTCGGTGGCTACACCTTC. This translates into CASSPLSDRVGGYTF. The chain combines TRBV27 with TRBJ1-2; TRBD1 aligns across 7 bases. Germline V lookup: CDR1 MNHEY, CDR2 SMNVEV (reference sequence). The CDR3 has 15 amino acids. Unmatched junction bases numbered 13, after V lost 5 bases and J lost 7 bases.